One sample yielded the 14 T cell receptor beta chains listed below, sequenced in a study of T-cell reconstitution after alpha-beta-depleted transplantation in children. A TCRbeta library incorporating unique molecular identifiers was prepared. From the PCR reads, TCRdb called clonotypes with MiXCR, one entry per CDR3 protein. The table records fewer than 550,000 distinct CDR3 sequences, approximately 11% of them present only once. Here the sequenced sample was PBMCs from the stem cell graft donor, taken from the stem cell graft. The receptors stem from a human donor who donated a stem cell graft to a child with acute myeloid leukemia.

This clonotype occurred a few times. In nucleotides, the CDR3 is TGTGCCAGCAGCATCGGGACCGCTCCTAGCACAGATACGCAGTATTTT. This codes for CASSIGTAPSTDTQYF. The chain links TRBV7-2 to TRBJ2-3; D is tentatively TRBD1 or TRBD2 (5 bases each). Germline V gene data show CDR1 as SGHTA and CDR2 as FQGNSA. The CDR3 covers 16 residues. V was trimmed by 5 bases and J by 0 bases, leaving 15 bases between them. Full variable domain (remainder filled in from reference TRBV7-2 and TRBJ2-3): GAGVSQSPSNKVTEKGKDVELRCDPISGHTALYWYRQSLGQGLEFLIYFQGNSAPDKSGLPSDRFSAERTGGSVSTLTIQRTQQEDSAVYLCASSIGTAPSTDTQYFGPGTRLTVL.

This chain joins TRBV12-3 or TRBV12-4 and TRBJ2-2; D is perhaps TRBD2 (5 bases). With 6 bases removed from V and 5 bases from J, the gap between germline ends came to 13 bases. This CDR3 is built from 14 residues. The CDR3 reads CASSDYDSTGELFF. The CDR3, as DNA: TGTGCCAGCAGCGACTACGACTCTACCGGGGAGCTGTTTTTT.

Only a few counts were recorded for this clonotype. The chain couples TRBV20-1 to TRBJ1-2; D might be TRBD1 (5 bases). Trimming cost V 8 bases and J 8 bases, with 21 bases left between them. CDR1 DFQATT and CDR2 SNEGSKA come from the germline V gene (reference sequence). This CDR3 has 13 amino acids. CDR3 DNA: TGCAGTCCAAGGAGCAGGGTGGCGGAAGGCTACACCTTC. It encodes CSPRSRVAEGYTF.

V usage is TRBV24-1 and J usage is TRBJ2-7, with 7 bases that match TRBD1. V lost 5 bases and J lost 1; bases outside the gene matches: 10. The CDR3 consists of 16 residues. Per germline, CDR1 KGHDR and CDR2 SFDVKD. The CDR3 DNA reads TGTGCCACCAGTGGCCTCAAGACGGGACAGTCCTACGAGCAGTACGTC. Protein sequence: CATSGLKTGQSYEQYV.

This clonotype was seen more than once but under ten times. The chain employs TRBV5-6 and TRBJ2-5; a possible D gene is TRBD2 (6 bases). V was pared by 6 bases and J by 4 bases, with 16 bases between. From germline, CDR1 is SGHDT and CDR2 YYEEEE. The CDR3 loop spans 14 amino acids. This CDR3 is CASIPGGGTETQYF. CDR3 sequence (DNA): TGTGCCAGCATCCCGGGCGGCGGGACAGAGACCCAGTACTTC.

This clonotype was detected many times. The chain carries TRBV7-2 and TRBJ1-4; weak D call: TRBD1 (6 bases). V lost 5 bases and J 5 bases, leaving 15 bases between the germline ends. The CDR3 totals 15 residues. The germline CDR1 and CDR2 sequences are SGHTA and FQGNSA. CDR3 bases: TGTGCCAGCAGCGTAGACTCAACAGGGAATGAAAAACTGTTTTTT. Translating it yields CASSVDSTGNEKLFF.

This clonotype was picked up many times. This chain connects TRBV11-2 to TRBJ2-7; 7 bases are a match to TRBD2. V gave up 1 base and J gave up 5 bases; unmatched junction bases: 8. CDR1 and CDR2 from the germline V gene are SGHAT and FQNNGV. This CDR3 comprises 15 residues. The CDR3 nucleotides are TGTGCCAGCAGCTTAGGACTAGCTTCTACCCACGAGCAGTACTTC. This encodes CASSLGLASTHEQYF.

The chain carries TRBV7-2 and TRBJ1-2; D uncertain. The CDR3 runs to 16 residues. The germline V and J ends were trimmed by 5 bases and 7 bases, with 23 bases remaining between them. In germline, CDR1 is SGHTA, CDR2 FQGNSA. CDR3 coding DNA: TGTGCCAGCAGCCCCGAGACAAGGTTCGTCTTCGGTGGCTACACCTTC. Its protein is CASSPETRFVFGGYTF.

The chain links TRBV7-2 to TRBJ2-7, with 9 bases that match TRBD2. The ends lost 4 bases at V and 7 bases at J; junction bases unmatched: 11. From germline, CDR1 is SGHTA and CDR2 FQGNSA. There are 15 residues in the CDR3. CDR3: CASSSEVAGAREQYF. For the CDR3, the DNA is TGTGCCAGCAGCTCCGAGGTAGCGGGAGCTCGTGAGCAGTACTTC. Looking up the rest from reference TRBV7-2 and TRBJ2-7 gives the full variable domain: GAGVSQSPSNKVTEKGKDVELRCDPISGHTALYWYRQSLGQGLEFLIYFQGNSAPDKSGLPSDRFSAERTGGSVSTLTIQRTQQEDSAVYLCASSSEVAGAREQYFGPGTRLTVT.

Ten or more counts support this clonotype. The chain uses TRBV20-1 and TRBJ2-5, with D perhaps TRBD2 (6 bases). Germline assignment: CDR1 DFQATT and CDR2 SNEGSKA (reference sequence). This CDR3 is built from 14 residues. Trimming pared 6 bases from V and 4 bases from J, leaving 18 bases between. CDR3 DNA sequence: TGCAGTGCCCGGGGGTGGGAGGCGCCAGAGACCCAGTACTTC. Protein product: CSARGWEAPETQYF.

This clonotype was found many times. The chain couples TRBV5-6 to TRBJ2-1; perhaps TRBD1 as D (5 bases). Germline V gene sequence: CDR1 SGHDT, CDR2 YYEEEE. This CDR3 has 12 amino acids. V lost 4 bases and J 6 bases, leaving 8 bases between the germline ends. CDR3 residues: CASSIQGNEQFF. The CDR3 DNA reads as TGTGCCAGCAGCATCCAGGGCAATGAGCAGTTCTTC.

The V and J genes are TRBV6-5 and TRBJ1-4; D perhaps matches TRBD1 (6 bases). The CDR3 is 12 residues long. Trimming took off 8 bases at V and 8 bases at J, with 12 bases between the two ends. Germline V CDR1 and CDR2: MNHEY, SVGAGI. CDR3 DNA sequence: TGTGCCAGCGGACAGACCGCGGAAAAACTGTTTTTT. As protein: CASGQTAEKLFF.

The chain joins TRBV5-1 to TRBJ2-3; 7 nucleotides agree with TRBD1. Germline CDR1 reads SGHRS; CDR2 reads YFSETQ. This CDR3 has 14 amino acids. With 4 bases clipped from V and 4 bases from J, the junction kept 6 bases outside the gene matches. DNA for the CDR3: TGCGCCAGCAGCAGCCGGGACAGAGCAGATACGCAGTATTTT. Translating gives CASSSRDRADTQYF.

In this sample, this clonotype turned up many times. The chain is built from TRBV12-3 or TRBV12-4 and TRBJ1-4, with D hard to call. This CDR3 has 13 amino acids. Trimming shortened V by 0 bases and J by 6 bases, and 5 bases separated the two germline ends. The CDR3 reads CASSLATDEKLFF. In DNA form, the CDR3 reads TGTGCCAGCAGTTTAGCGACGGATGAAAAACTGTTTTTT.